These 29 T cell receptor beta chains were all obtained from the same sample, sequenced in a study of blood T cell repertoires in COVID-19. Produced via immunoSEQ multiplex PCR; TCRdb's table is partial and in-frame only. Of 50,000 to 85,000 clones in the sample, less than 85% are singletons; the top ten hold about 6.2%. Sequencing used peripheral blood. Receptor source: a man aged 55 to 70 with acute or convalescent COVID-19.

The sample holds a few counts of this clone. The CDR3 sequence: CSVASNREGYGYTF. The CDR3 DNA is TGCAGCGTTGCAAGCAACAGGGAGGGCTATGGCTACACCTTC. The rearrangement links TRBV29-1 to TRBJ1-2, with D perhaps TRBD1 (6 bases). Trimming cost V 4 bases and J 4 bases, with 16 bases left between them. This CDR3 contains 14 residues. The germline CDR1 and CDR2 sequences are SQVTM and ANQGSEA.

The gene calls are TRBV14 and TRBJ1-4; no firm D call. CDR1 and CDR2 (germline): SGHDN, FVKESK. CDR3 length equals 15 residues. Trimming took 1 base from V and 4 from J, leaving 10 bases between them. CDR3 bases: TGTGCCAGCAGCCAAGTTGGCCAGTATAATGAAAAACTGTTTTTT. It is translated as CASSQVGQYNEKLFF.

V is TRBV6-5 and J is TRBJ2-3; D possibly corresponds to TRBD2 (7 bases). The germline CDR1 and CDR2 sequences are MNHEY and SVGAGI. Trimming cost V 7 bases and J 2 bases, with 13 bases left between them. The CDR3 has 14 amino acids. This CDR3 reads CASKGGVITDTQYF. The CDR3 DNA follows: TGTGCCAGCAAAGGGGGGGTGATCACAGATACGCAGTATTTT.

The gene calls are TRBV24-1 and TRBJ1-2; unclear D gene. Germline V lookup: CDR1 KGHDR, CDR2 SFDVKD. V was clipped by 3 bases and J by 8 bases, with 9 bases between them. The CDR3 runs 12 residues. The CDR3 loop is CATSDRGSGYTF. The CDR3 bases are TGTGCCACCAGTGATAGAGGATCGGGCTACACCTTC.

The V gene is TRBV7-2, the J gene TRBJ2-7; a possible D gene is TRBD2 (5 bases). Germline V gives CDR1 SGHTA, CDR2 FQGNSA. Trimming took 5 bases from V and 3 from J, leaving 14 bases between them. The CDR3 extends over 14 amino acids. The CDR3 nucleotides read TGTGCCAGCAGCCGGGATTTGTGGTTCTACGAGCAGTACGTC. The encoded protein is CASSRDLWFYEQYV.

The V call is TRBV23-1, the J call TRBJ2-5, with no clear D. TRBV23-1 is labeled an ORF, and its function is uncertain. The CDR3 length is 20 residues. The V gene lost 4 bases and the J gene lost 1 base, with 28 bases spanning the gap. CDR3 residues: CASSPPRGSLAETPQETQYF. In nucleotides, the CDR3 is TGCGCCAGCAGTCCTCCCCGAGGCTCCTTGGCAGAAACACCCCAAGAGACCCAGTACTTC.

J is TRBJ2-7 and V is TRBV5-6; the D gene is possibly TRBD2 (6 bases). This CDR3 contains 15 residues. V was trimmed by 3 bases and J by 2 bases, leaving 15 bases between them. Looked up from germline, CDR1 is SGHDT and CDR2 is YYEEEE. The CDR3 reads CASSSQRRGAYEQYF. The CDR3 DNA is TGTGCCAGCAGCTCGCAGAGACGCGGGGCCTACGAGCAGTACTTC.

The chain employs TRBV4-3 and TRBJ1-4; 11 bases are a match to TRBD1. Germline values: CDR1 LGHNA, CDR2 YSLEER. Germline trimming cut 4 bases from V and 7 bases from J; bases unmatched to any gene: 2. This CDR3 contains 14 residues. As DNA, the CDR3 is TGCGCCAGCAGCCTCGGACAGGGGGCTGAAAAACTGTTTTTT. Protein product: CASSLGQGAEKLFF.

This clone turned up a few times. The V and J genes are TRBV27 and TRBJ1-5; 7 bases agree with TRBD1. V gave up 7 bases and J gave up 3 bases; unmatched junction bases: 6. Germline CDR1 reads MNHEY; CDR2 reads SMNVEV (reference sequence). The length of the CDR3 is 14 residues. The CDR3 region is CASKKGGNNQPQHF. CDR3 nucleotide sequence: TGTGCCAGCAAAAAAGGGGGCAACAATCAGCCCCAGCATTTT.

The chain combines TRBV6-6 with TRBJ2-7; TRBD1 matches 7 bases. This CDR3 spans 14 amino acids. The junction had 6 bases not matched to a gene; V was cut back by 5 bases and J by 2 bases. Germline assignment: CDR1 MNHNY and CDR2 SVGAGI (reference sequence). The CDR3 DNA is TGTGCCAGCAGTCAACAGGGGCTTACCTACGAGCAGTACTTC. Its protein is CASSQQGLTYEQYF.

The J gene is TRBJ1-1, the V gene TRBV10-1; 7 nucleotides agree with TRBD1. V lost 6 bases and J lost 6; bases outside the gene matches: 4. CDR3 length equals 12 residues. Germline values: CDR1 WNHNN, CDR2 SYGVQD (reference sequence). The CDR3 loop is CASSGDRAEAFF. The CDR3 coding sequence is TGCGCCAGCAGCGGAGACAGGGCTGAAGCTTTCTTT.

The V call is TRBV6-4, the J call TRBJ1-5; tentatively, D is TRBD1 (5 bases). From germline, CDR1 is MRHNA and CDR2 SNTAGT. Trimming left V 2 bases short and J 7 bases short, with 15 bases between. This CDR3 contains 15 residues. The CDR3 reads CASSDRRVSFQPQHF. DNA for the CDR3: TGTGCCAGCAGTGACCGCAGGGTCAGTTTCCAGCCCCAGCATTTT.

The chain is built from TRBV14 and TRBJ2-3, with D possibly being TRBD2 (7 bases). The germline V gene has CDR1 SGHDN and CDR2 FVKESK. This CDR3 region has 16 residues. The germline V and J ends were trimmed by 4 bases and 3 bases, with 17 bases remaining between them. The CDR3 DNA follows: TGTGCCAGCAGCCCTCTCCTGGGGAGGGGGACAGATACGCAGTATTTT. Protein product: CASSPLLGRGTDTQYF.

This CDR3 is CASSLIRNPDTQYF. The CDR3 nucleotides are TGTGCCAGCAGCTTAATCAGGAACCCAGATACGCAGTATTTT. The rearrangement links TRBV7-9 to TRBJ2-3; D not resolved. V lost 2 bases, J lost 4 bases, and 10 bases lay in between. The CDR3 is 14 amino acids. CDR1 is SEHNR, CDR2 FQNEAQ, per germline (reference sequence).

This clone was seen a handful of times. The genes are TRBV7-2 and TRBJ1-5, with D hard to call. The CDR3 sequence is 16 residues long. The germline V and J ends were trimmed by 2 bases and 0 bases, with 11 bases remaining between them. The germline CDR1 and CDR2 sequences are SGHTA and FQGNSA. CDR3 amino acids: CASSLSTTYSNQPQHF. The CDR3 DNA follows: TGTGCCAGCAGCTTATCGACAACCTATAGCAATCAGCCCCAGCATTTT.

V usage is TRBV19 and J usage is TRBJ2-5; TRBD2 agrees at 11 bases. Germline V gives CDR1 LNHDA, CDR2 SQIVND (reference sequence). The ends lost 3 bases at V and 2 bases at J; junction bases unmatched: 8. The CDR3 has 17 amino acids. The DNA of the CDR3 is TGTGCCAGTAGTATGCCCCGGGGACTAGCGGTGCAAGAGACCCAGTACTTC. Translated: CASSMPRGLAVQETQYF.

V gene TRBV4-1 combines with J gene TRBJ1-1; D ambiguous. CDR3 length: 15 amino acids. In germline, CDR1 is MGHRA, CDR2 YSYEKL. V shed 3 bases and J shed 5 bases, with 16 bases lying between them. The CDR3 DNA sequence: TGCGCCAGCAGCCAGGAGGGAGGTAGGTATACTGAAGCTTTCTTT. This codes for CASSQEGGRYTEAFF.

This clone was seen ten or more times. V is TRBV10-3 and J is TRBJ2-6; possibly TRBD1 for D (7 bases). This CDR3 spans 15 amino acids. The germline V and J ends were trimmed by 8 bases and 0 bases, with 11 bases remaining between them. From germline, CDR1 is ENHRY and CDR2 SYGVKD. The CDR3 DNA reads TGTGCCATCGGGAGGACAGGCTCTGGGGCCAACGTCCTGACTTTC. This sequence encodes CAIGRTGSGANVLTF.

The chain uses TRBV4-1 and TRBJ2-3, with 13 bases fitting TRBD2. The germline V gene encodes CDR1 MGHRA and CDR2 YSYEKL. The CDR3 is 18 amino acids. V lost 0 bases to trimming and J lost 1 base; unmatched junction nucleotides: 4. The CDR3 sequence is CASSQDWGTSGGTDTQYF. The CDR3 nucleotides are TGCGCCAGCAGCCAAGATTGGGGGACTAGCGGGGGCACAGATACGCAGTATTTT.

The chain employs TRBV7-2 and TRBJ1-5; D is undetermined. There are 14 residues in the CDR3. Germline CDR1 is SGHTA and CDR2 is FQGNSA. V lost 1 base, J lost 4 bases, and 8 bases lay in between. The CDR3: CASSLGGGNQPQHF. The CDR3 DNA reads as TGTGCCAGCAGCTTAGGTGGAGGGAATCAGCCCCAGCATTTT.

This chain uses TRBV21-1 with TRBJ1-4. TRBV21-1 is a listed pseudogene. This CDR3 has 12 residues. In DNA, the CDR3 is TGTGCCAGCAGCAAATGGAGGGAAAAACTGTTTTTT. This encodes CASSKWREKLFF.

The chain has TRBV2 and TRBJ1-4; D might be TRBD1 (6 bases). The V end lost 6 bases, the J end lost 8 bases, and 19 bases lay between the germline ends. Germline V CDR1 and CDR2: SNHLY, FYNNEI. This CDR3 has 15 residues. The CDR3 nucleotides read TGTGCCAGCAGCGACTCGGGGACATCATGGGAAAAACTGTTTTTT. It encodes CASSDSGTSWEKLFF.

The chain has TRBV18 and TRBJ2-1; the match to TRBD2 covers 10 bases. CDR1 KGHSH and CDR2 LQKENI come from the germline V gene. The CDR3 is made up of 12 amino acids. The J segment lost 13 bases and the V segment lost 5 bases, leaving 5 bases of the junction unmatched. In DNA, the CDR3 is TGTGCCAGCTCAGTCGTAGCGGGGGGTCAGTTCTTC. Protein product: CASSVVAGGQFF.

The J gene is TRBJ1-2, the V gene TRBV12-3 or TRBV12-4; D may be TRBD1 (6 bases). There are 13 residues in the CDR3. The V end was cut by 5 bases, the J end by 5 bases, with 12 bases between. CDR3 bases: TGTGCCAGCAGTCAGGACAGTTCGTATGGCTACACCTTC. Translated, it gives CASSQDSSYGYTF.

The chain joins TRBV7-9 to TRBJ1-1, with TRBD1 as a possible D gene (5 bases). V lost 4 bases, J lost 7 bases, and 19 bases lay in between. The CDR3 sequence is 15 residues long. Germline-derived CDR1 and CDR2 are SEHNR and FQNEAQ (reference sequence). The CDR3 nucleotides are TGTGCCAGCAGCTCTAACAGATTCGGGGGAGTTGAAGCTTTCTTT. Translating it yields CASSSNRFGGVEAFF.

The CDR3 region has the DNA TGTGCCAGCAGTCTCGGGACAGGGGACAATCAGCCCCAGCATTTT. This codes for CASSLGTGDNQPQHF. V is TRBV6-2 or TRBV6-3 and J is TRBJ1-5, with 10 bases matching TRBD1. CDR1 and CDR2 (germline): MNHEY, SVGEGT. The CDR3 contains 15 residues. V lost 5 bases and J lost 3; bases outside the gene matches: 4.

The chain couples TRBV5-1 to TRBJ2-5; 9 bases map to TRBD2. The CDR3 covers 16 residues. V shed 3 bases, J shed 3 bases, and the junction held 9 bases outside the gene matches. From germline, CDR1 is SGHRS and CDR2 YFSETQ. The CDR3, as DNA: TGCGCCAGCAGCTACAATAGCGGGGGTGGGAAAGAGACCCAGTACTTC. This sequence encodes CASSYNSGGGKETQYF.

The table lists this clone with a few counts. V and J are TRBV30 and TRBJ1-5, with a tentative D call TRBD1 (5 bases). V dropped 2 bases and J dropped 3 bases, with 11 bases sitting between them. This CDR3 comprises 14 residues. The germline V gene encodes CDR1 GTSNPN and CDR2 SVGIG (reference sequence). CDR3 sequence (DNA): TGTGCCTGGAGTCAGGGACTGCCCAATCAGCCCCAGCATTTT. Its translation: CAWSQGLPNQPQHF.

This clone was found once. The rearrangement links TRBV5-1 to TRBJ1-6, with 9 bases identical to TRBD1. The ends lost 0 bases at V and 8 bases at J; junction bases unmatched: 3. This CDR3 has 15 amino acids. The germline CDR1 and CDR2 sequences are SGHRS and YFSETQ. CDR3 sequence: CASSLARTGDSPLHF. In DNA, the CDR3 is TGCGCCAGCAGCTTGGCCCGGACAGGGGATTCACCCCTCCACTTT.